A selection of T cell receptor beta chains follows, all from one sample in a study of T cells in Graves' hyperthyroidism and ophthalmopathy. A single record per CDR3 protein comes from TCRdb applying MiXCR to the multiplex PCR reads. The repertoire has fewer than 850,000 distinct CDR3 sequences, 17% of them found once; the top ten carry around a sixth. Sequencing input: blood. The receptors here all came from a man over 45 with Graves' hyperthyroidism. CDR3s include the opening cysteine and the closing phenylalanine or tryptophan. D genes are given only for firm matches. Clone size, where shown, is once, few, many, or a class for clones that have expanded.

abundance: .; v_gene: TRBV2; d_gene: .; j_gene: TRBJ2-3; CDR3nt: TGTGCCAGCAGTGAACGGACTAGCACAGATACGCAGTATTTT; CDR3aa: CASSERTSTDTQYF
abundance: .; v_gene: TRBV6-4; d_gene: .; j_gene: TRBJ1-4; CDR3nt: TGTGCCAGCAGTGCCGGACCCAATGCTGATGAAAAACTGTTTTTT; CDR3aa: CASSAGPNADEKLFF
abundance: .; v_gene: TRBV29-1; d_gene: .; j_gene: TRBJ1-1; CDR3nt: TGCAGCTCGAGGGGACAATGGAGCACTGAAGCTTTCTTT; CDR3aa: CSSRGQWSTEAFF
abundance: many; v_gene: TRBV13; d_gene: TRBD2; j_gene: TRBJ2-1; CDR3nt: TGTGCCAGCAGCTCGGGACTAGCGGGAGCCCTAAATGAGCAGTTCTTC; CDR3aa: CASSSGLAGALNEQFF
abundance: few; v_gene: TRBV3-1; d_gene: .; j_gene: TRBJ2-3; CDR3nt: TGTGCCAGCAGCCATCCCCTAGATACGCAGTATTTT; CDR3aa: CASSHPLDTQYF
abundance: few; v_gene: TRBV5-1; d_gene: .; j_gene: TRBJ2-3; CDR3nt: TGCGCCAGCAGCCCGGGTCTGGACACAGATACGCAGTATTTT; CDR3aa: CASSPGLDTDTQYF
abundance: .; v_gene: TRBV4-1; d_gene: .; j_gene: TRBJ2-7; CDR3nt: TGCGCCAGCAGCCAAGAAGGGGGTTCGGGATATCGCGAGCAGTACTTC; CDR3aa: CASSQEGGSGYREQYF
abundance: many; v_gene: TRBV6-5; d_gene: TRBD1; j_gene: TRBJ1-1; CDR3nt: TGTGCCAGCAGTTACTCGAGCGACAGGGGTGCTGAAGCTTTCTTT; CDR3aa: CASSYSSDRGAEAFF
abundance: .; v_gene: TRBV2; d_gene: TRBD1; j_gene: TRBJ2-2; CDR3nt: TGTGCCAGAGCTCTCGCCGGGACAGGGAGCACCGGGGAGCTGTTTTTT; CDR3aa: CARALAGTGSTGELFF
abundance: many; v_gene: TRBV20-1; d_gene: TRBD2; j_gene: TRBJ2-7; CDR3nt: TGCAGTGCTAGAGCCATGACTAGCGGGACGGGGTCCTACGAGCAGTACTTC; CDR3aa: CSARAMTSGTGSYEQYF
abundance: few; v_gene: TRBV6-2/TRBV6-3; d_gene: .; j_gene: TRBJ1-4; CDR3nt: TGTGCCAGCAGCGAAGTCCCTTGGAGGGAAAAACTGTTTTTT; CDR3aa: CASSEVPWREKLFF
abundance: few; v_gene: TRBV29-1; d_gene: .; j_gene: TRBJ2-6; CDR3nt: TGCAGCGTTGAAGAGATCACGTACTCTGGGGCCAACGTCCTGACTTTC; CDR3aa: CSVEEITYSGANVLTF
abundance: .; v_gene: TRBV4-1; d_gene: .; j_gene: TRBJ2-2; CDR3nt: TGCGCCAGCAGCCAGCTCCTCTCCGGGAGAGGCACCGGGGAGCTGTTTTTT; CDR3aa: CASSQLLSGRGTGELFF
abundance: .; v_gene: TRBV18; d_gene: TRBD1; j_gene: TRBJ1-1; CDR3nt: TGTGCCAGCACACAAGCAGGGGGCACTGAAGCTTTCTTT; CDR3aa: CASTQAGGTEAFF
abundance: .; v_gene: TRBV16; d_gene: .; j_gene: TRBJ1-5; CDR3nt: TGTGCCAGCAGCCATACAGGGTCAAGTAGCAATCAGCCCCAGCATTTT; CDR3aa: CASSHTGSSSNQPQHF
abundance: .; v_gene: TRBV6-5; d_gene: .; j_gene: TRBJ2-7; CDR3nt: TGTGCCAGCAGTTTCCCCCTACAGGGTGTCTACGAGCAGTACTTC; CDR3aa: CASSFPLQGVYEQYF
abundance: .; v_gene: TRBV12-3/TRBV12-4; d_gene: .; j_gene: TRBJ2-3; CDR3nt: TGTGCCAGCAGTTTAGCCCAGTTGTTGGTAAATACGCAGTATTTT; CDR3aa: CASSLAQLLVNTQYF
abundance: many; v_gene: TRBV6-1; d_gene: .; j_gene: TRBJ1-6; CDR3nt: TGTGCCAGCAGTTTTGTGGATTCACCCCTCCACTTT; CDR3aa: CASSFVDSPLHF
abundance: few; v_gene: TRBV14; d_gene: .; j_gene: TRBJ2-7; CDR3nt: TGTGCCAGCAGCCAGTTGAACAGGGACGAGCAGTACTTC; CDR3aa: CASSQLNRDEQYF
abundance: many; v_gene: TRBV11-2; d_gene: .; j_gene: TRBJ1-1; CDR3nt: TGTGCCAGCACTATAAATTTGGCGAACACTGAAGCTTTCTTT; CDR3aa: CASTINLANTEAFF
abundance: .; v_gene: TRBV27; d_gene: .; j_gene: TRBJ2-7; CDR3nt: TGTGCCAGCAGTGACATGACTACCTCCTACGAGCGGTACTTC; CDR3aa: CASSDMTTSYERYF
abundance: many; v_gene: TRBV30; d_gene: .; j_gene: TRBJ1-5; CDR3nt: TGTGCCTGGAGTACCCGGGACAATCAGCCCCAGCATTTT; CDR3aa: CAWSTRDNQPQHF
abundance: many; v_gene: TRBV6-1; d_gene: TRBD2; j_gene: TRBJ2-2; CDR3nt: TGTGCCAGCCAAGGACTAGGCAACACCGGGGAGCTGTTTTTT; CDR3aa: CASQGLGNTGELFF
abundance: .; v_gene: TRBV29-1; d_gene: .; j_gene: TRBJ1-2; CDR3nt: TGCAGCGTTGCTCCCGGGCCTAACTATGGCTACACCTTC; CDR3aa: CSVAPGPNYGYTF
abundance: .; v_gene: TRBV4-1; d_gene: .; j_gene: TRBJ2-1; CDR3nt: TGCGCCAGCAGCCAAATGGCGGTCCAGAGTGAGCAGTTCTTC; CDR3aa: CASSQMAVQSEQFF
abundance: many; v_gene: TRBV27; d_gene: TRBD1; j_gene: TRBJ1-2; CDR3nt: TGTGCCAGCAGAGCAACAGGGGCGTTTGGCTACACCTTC; CDR3aa: CASRATGAFGYTF
abundance: few; v_gene: TRBV28; d_gene: TRBD2; j_gene: TRBJ2-3; CDR3nt: TGTGCGGGGGGAGGGGCAGATACGCAGTATTTT; CDR3aa: CAGGGADTQYF
abundance: many; v_gene: TRBV2; d_gene: .; j_gene: TRBJ2-1; CDR3nt: TGTGCCAGCAGTGAAGACGATCTACGAGCCAATGAGCAGTTCTTC; CDR3aa: CASSEDDLRANEQFF
abundance: .; v_gene: TRBV6-1; d_gene: .; j_gene: TRBJ1-4; CDR3nt: TGTGCCAGCAGAGAGGGACCTAATGAAAAACTGTTTTTT; CDR3aa: CASREGPNEKLFF
abundance: many; v_gene: TRBV2; d_gene: TRBD2; j_gene: TRBJ2-1; CDR3nt: TGTGCCAGCAGGACGAGCGGGAGTACCTACAATGAGCAGTTCTTC; CDR3aa: CASRTSGSTYNEQFF
abundance: many; v_gene: TRBV2; d_gene: .; j_gene: TRBJ2-1; CDR3nt: TGTGCCAGCAGTTCTCTGGGATCTGGCGAGCAGTTCTTC; CDR3aa: CASSSLGSGEQFF
abundance: once; v_gene: TRBV20-1; d_gene: TRBD1; j_gene: TRBJ1-1; CDR3nt: TGCAGTGCTGCGACCGTGGAGGGGGCCCTCTTT; CDR3aa: CSAATVEGALF
abundance: few; v_gene: TRBV5-1; d_gene: TRBD2; j_gene: TRBJ2-3; CDR3nt: TGCGCCAGCCGGATAGCGGGGTCGTACGATACGCAGTATTTT; CDR3aa: CASRIAGSYDTQYF
abundance: many; v_gene: TRBV7-9; d_gene: TRBD1; j_gene: TRBJ2-1; CDR3nt: TGTGCCAGCAGCTTATTCGATTGGGGACAGGGCTTGGATGAGCAGTTCTTC; CDR3aa: CASSLFDWGQGLDEQFF
abundance: .; v_gene: TRBV28; d_gene: .; j_gene: TRBJ2-1; CDR3nt: TGTGCCAGCAGTTTAAATGGGGCTACACAGTTCTTC; CDR3aa: CASSLNGATQFF
abundance: once; v_gene: TRBV12-3/TRBV12-4; d_gene: .; j_gene: TRBJ2-7; CDR3nt: TGTGCCAGCAGCTATAACCAGGGACTCTCCTACGAGCAGTACTTC; CDR3aa: CASSYNQGLSYEQYF
abundance: .; v_gene: TRBV4-3; d_gene: .; j_gene: TRBJ2-6; CDR3nt: TGCGCCAGCAGCCAAGCGGCTCGGGGGTCTGGGGCCAACGTCCTGACTTTC; CDR3aa: CASSQAARGSGANVLTF
abundance: .; v_gene: TRBV20-1; d_gene: .; j_gene: TRBJ1-1; CDR3nt: TGCAGTGCTAGAGGCCCCAGGGATCTGGGAGGTGGCACTGAAGCTTTCTTT; CDR3aa: CSARGPRDLGGGTEAFF
abundance: few; v_gene: TRBV6-2/TRBV6-3; d_gene: TRBD2; j_gene: TRBJ2-1; CDR3nt: TGTGCCAGCAGTCAGAGCGGGATGTCCTACAATGAGCAGTTCTTC; CDR3aa: CASSQSGMSYNEQFF
abundance: few; v_gene: TRBV13; d_gene: .; j_gene: TRBJ2-1; CDR3nt: TGTGCCAGCAGCAAGCGGGCCGGCCGGGAGCAGTTCTTC; CDR3aa: CASSKRAGREQFF
abundance: few; v_gene: TRBV10-3; d_gene: TRBD1; j_gene: TRBJ1-5; CDR3nt: TGTGCCATCAGTGAGTCCGGAAGGACAGGGCAGCCCCAGCATTTT; CDR3aa: CAISESGRTGQPQHF
abundance: many; v_gene: TRBV5-5; d_gene: .; j_gene: TRBJ1-3; CDR3nt: TGTGCCAGCAGCTTGGTCGCGGGAAACTCTGGAAACACCATATATTTT; CDR3aa: CASSLVAGNSGNTIYF
abundance: few; v_gene: TRBV12-3/TRBV12-4; d_gene: .; j_gene: TRBJ1-5; CDR3nt: TGTGCAGGGTACAATCAGCCCCAGCATTTT; CDR3aa: CAGYNQPQHF
abundance: many; v_gene: TRBV6-6; d_gene: .; j_gene: TRBJ2-3; CDR3nt: TGTGCCAGCAGTTACTCGAGGAGAGATACGCAGTATTTT; CDR3aa: CASSYSRRDTQYF
abundance: few; v_gene: TRBV7-9; d_gene: .; j_gene: TRBJ2-3; CDR3nt: TGTGCCAGCAGCCCCATGCCCGATACGCAGTATTTT; CDR3aa: CASSPMPDTQYF
abundance: .; v_gene: TRBV19; d_gene: .; j_gene: TRBJ2-7; CDR3nt: TGTGCCAGTAGTATAGCTTTTGAGTACGAGCAGTACTTC; CDR3aa: CASSIAFEYEQYF
abundance: many; v_gene: TRBV2; d_gene: .; j_gene: TRBJ1-5; CDR3nt: TGTGCCAGCAGTTCGCTGGGGGTTACCAATCAGCCCCAGCATTTT; CDR3aa: CASSSLGVTNQPQHF
abundance: many; v_gene: TRBV12-3/TRBV12-4; d_gene: TRBD2; j_gene: TRBJ2-5; CDR3nt: TGTGCCAGCAACCGGGGGGGACTAGCGGGACAAGAGACCCAGTACTTC; CDR3aa: CASNRGGLAGQETQYF
abundance: many; v_gene: TRBV28; d_gene: .; j_gene: TRBJ2-3; CDR3nt: TGTGCCAGCAGTTTGAGGGAGGACACAGATACGCAGTATTTT; CDR3aa: CASSLREDTDTQYF
abundance: many; v_gene: TRBV28; d_gene: .; j_gene: TRBJ2-4; CDR3nt: TGTGCCAGCAGTTTGGGGGCGGGTGTAGCCAAAAACATTCAGTACTTC; CDR3aa: CASSLGAGVAKNIQYF
abundance: .; v_gene: TRBV9; d_gene: TRBD2; j_gene: TRBJ2-2; CDR3nt: TGTGCCAGCAGCGTAGTAAGCGGGGGGATAGCGAACACCGGGGAGCTGTTTTTT; CDR3aa: CASSVVSGGIANTGELFF
abundance: .; v_gene: TRBV7-2; d_gene: .; j_gene: TRBJ2-2; CDR3nt: TGTGCCAGCAGCTACGACTACAGCGGGGAGCTGTTTTTT; CDR3aa: CASSYDYSGELFF
abundance: many; v_gene: TRBV19; d_gene: .; j_gene: TRBJ2-1; CDR3nt: TGTGCCAGTAGGGTGATGGGGCGGACCTACAATGAGCAGTTCTTC; CDR3aa: CASRVMGRTYNEQFF
abundance: .; v_gene: TRBV18; d_gene: .; j_gene: TRBJ1-1; CDR3nt: TGTGCCAGCTCACCGAGGGGGGTGGGCACTGAAGCTTTCTTT; CDR3aa: CASSPRGVGTEAFF
abundance: few; v_gene: TRBV9; d_gene: TRBD2; j_gene: TRBJ2-7; CDR3nt: TGTGCCAGCAGCCCCTTTTCGGGACTAGCGGGAGACGAGCAGTACTTC; CDR3aa: CASSPFSGLAGDEQYF
abundance: .; v_gene: TRBV10-3; d_gene: TRBD2; j_gene: TRBJ2-5; CDR3nt: TGTGCCATCTCAGCGGGAGTAAGGAAAGAGAGCCAGTACTTC; CDR3aa: CAISAGVRKESQYF
abundance: many; v_gene: TRBV24-1; d_gene: TRBD2; j_gene: TRBJ2-1; CDR3nt: TGTGCCACCAGTGACAGTCTAGCGGGAGTCATCAATGAGCAGTTCTTC; CDR3aa: CATSDSLAGVINEQFF
abundance: many; v_gene: TRBV12-3/TRBV12-4; d_gene: .; j_gene: TRBJ2-1; CDR3nt: TGTGCCAGCACAGCGGTCAACGTCTACAATGAGCAGTTCTTC; CDR3aa: CASTAVNVYNEQFF